This T cell receptor beta chain emerged from a study of T cell changes during pregnancy in multiple sclerosis. Data came from immunoSEQ multiplex PCR; TCRdb stores just in-frame clones and leaves some out. The table includes approximately 66,000 clones, over 80% detected once. Looked up from germline, CDR1 is KGHSH and CDR2 is LQKENI. The CDR3 contains 14 residues. V shed 7 bases and J shed 9 bases, with 19 bases lying between them. This chain connects TRBV18 to TRBJ2-1; D is uncertain. This clonotype was obtained from a female donor in good health, enrolled as a control in a pregnancy study. Sample: peripheral blood, taken in the third trimester of pregnancy. The CDR3 loop reads CASCDFQTSGEQFF. DNA of the CDR3: TGTGCCAGCTGCGACTTCCAAACCTCCGGTGAGCAGTTCTTC.